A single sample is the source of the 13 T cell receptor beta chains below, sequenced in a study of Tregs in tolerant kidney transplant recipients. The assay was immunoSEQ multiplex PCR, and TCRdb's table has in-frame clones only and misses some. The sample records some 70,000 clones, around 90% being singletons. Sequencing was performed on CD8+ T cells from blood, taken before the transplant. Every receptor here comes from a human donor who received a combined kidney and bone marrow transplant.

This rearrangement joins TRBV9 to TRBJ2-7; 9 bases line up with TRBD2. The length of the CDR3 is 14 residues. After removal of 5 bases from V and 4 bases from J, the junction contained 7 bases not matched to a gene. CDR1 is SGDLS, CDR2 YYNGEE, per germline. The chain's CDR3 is CASSPDSGRYEQYF. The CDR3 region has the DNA TGTGCCAGCAGTCCAGATAGCGGGAGATACGAGCAGTACTTC.

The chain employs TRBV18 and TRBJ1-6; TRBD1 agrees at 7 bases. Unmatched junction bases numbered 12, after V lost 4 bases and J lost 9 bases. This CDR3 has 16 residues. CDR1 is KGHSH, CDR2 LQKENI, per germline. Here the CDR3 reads CASSRTGTVSGSPLHF. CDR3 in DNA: TGTGCCAGCTCACGAACCGGGACAGTGTCGGGTTCACCCCTCCACTTT.

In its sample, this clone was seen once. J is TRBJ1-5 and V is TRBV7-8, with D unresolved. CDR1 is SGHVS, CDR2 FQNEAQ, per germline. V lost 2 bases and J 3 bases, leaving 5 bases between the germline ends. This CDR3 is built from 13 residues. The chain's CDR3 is CASSLSYNQPQHF. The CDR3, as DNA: TGTGCCAGCAGCTTAAGCTACAATCAGCCCCAGCATTTT.

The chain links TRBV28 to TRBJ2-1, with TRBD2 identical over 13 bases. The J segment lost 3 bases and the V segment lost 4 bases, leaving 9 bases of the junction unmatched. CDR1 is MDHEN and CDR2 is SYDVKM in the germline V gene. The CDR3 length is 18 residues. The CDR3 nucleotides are TGTGCCAGCAGTTCACAGACTAGCGGGGGGCCCCACTACAATGAGCAGTTCTTC. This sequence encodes CASSSQTSGGPHYNEQFF.

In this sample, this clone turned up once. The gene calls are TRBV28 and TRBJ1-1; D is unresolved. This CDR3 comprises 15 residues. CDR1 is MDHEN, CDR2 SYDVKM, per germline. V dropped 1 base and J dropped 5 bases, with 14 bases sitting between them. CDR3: CASSLFGGDGTEAFF. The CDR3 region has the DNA TGTGCCAGCAGTTTATTTGGCGGTGATGGGACTGAAGCTTTCTTT.

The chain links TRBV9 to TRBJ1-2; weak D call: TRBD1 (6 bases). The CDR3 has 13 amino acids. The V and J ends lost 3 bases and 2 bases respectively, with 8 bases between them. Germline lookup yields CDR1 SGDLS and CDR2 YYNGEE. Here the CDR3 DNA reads TGTGCCAGCAGCGACACAGGGAACTATGGCTACACCTTC. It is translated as CASSDTGNYGYTF.

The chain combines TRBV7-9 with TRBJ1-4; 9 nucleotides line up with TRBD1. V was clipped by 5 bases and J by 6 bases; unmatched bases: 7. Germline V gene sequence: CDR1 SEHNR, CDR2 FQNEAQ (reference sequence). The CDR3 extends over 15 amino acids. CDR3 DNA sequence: TGTGCCAGCAGCCCAAGACAGGGGGGCGATGAAAAACTGTTTTTT. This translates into CASSPRQGGDEKLFF.

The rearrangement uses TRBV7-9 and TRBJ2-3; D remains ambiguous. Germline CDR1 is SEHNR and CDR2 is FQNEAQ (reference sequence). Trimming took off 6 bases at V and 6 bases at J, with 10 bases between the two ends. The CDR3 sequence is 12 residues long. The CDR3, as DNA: TGTGCCAGCAGTCCTCAGTGGGATACGCAGTATTTT. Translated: CASSPQWDTQYF.

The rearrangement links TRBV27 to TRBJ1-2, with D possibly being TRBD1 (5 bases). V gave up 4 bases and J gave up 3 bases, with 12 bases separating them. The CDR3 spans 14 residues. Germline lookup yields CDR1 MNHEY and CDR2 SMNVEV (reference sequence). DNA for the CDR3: TGTGCCAGCAGTTCTCAGGGATTATACTATGGCTACACCTTC. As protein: CASSSQGLYYGYTF.

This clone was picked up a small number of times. CDR3 residues: CATSETSDTDTQYF. The CDR3 nucleotides read TGTGCCACCTCGGAGACTAGCGACACAGATACGCAGTATTTT. J is TRBJ2-3 and V is TRBV15; TRBD2 agrees at 8 bases. The V gene end was trimmed by 8 bases and the J gene end by 2 bases; junction bases not matched to a gene: 6. There are 14 residues in the CDR3. Per the germline V gene, CDR1 is LNHNV and CDR2 is YYDKDF (reference sequence).

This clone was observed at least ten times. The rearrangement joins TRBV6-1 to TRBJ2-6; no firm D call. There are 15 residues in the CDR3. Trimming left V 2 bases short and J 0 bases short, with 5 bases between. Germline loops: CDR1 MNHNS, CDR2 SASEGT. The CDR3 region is CASSERLSGANVLTF. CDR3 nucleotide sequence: TGTGCCAGCAGTGAACGTCTCTCTGGGGCCAACGTCCTGACTTTC.

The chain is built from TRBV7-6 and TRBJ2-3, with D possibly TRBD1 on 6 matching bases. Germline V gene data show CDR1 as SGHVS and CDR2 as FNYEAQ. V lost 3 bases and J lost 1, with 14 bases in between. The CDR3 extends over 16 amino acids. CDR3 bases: TGTGCCAGCAGCTTTGGACCAGGGGTCCGCACAGATACGCAGTATTTT. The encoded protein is CASSFGPGVRTDTQYF.

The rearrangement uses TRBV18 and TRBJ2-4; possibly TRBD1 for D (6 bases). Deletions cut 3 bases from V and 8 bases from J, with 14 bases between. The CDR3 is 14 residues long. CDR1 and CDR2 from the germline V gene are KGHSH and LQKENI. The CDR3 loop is CASSPAGVWDIQYF. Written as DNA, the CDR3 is TGTGCCAGCTCACCCGCAGGGGTCTGGGACATTCAGTACTTC.